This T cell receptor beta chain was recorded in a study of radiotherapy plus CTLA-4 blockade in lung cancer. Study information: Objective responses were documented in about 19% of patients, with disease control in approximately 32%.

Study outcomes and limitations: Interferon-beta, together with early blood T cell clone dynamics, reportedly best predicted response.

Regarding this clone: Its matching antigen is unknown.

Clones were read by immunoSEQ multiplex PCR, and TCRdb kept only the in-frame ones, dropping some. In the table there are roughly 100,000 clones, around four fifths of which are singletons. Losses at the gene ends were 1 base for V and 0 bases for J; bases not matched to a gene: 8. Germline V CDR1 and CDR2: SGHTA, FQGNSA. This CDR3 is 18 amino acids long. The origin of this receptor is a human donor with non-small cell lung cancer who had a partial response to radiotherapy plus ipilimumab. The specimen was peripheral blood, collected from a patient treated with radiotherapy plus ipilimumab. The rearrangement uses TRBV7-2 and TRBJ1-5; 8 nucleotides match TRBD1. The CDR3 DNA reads TGTGCCAGCAGCTTAGTAGGGCAGGGGGCATATAGCAATCAGCCCCAGCATTTT. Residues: CASSLVGQGAYSNQPQHF.